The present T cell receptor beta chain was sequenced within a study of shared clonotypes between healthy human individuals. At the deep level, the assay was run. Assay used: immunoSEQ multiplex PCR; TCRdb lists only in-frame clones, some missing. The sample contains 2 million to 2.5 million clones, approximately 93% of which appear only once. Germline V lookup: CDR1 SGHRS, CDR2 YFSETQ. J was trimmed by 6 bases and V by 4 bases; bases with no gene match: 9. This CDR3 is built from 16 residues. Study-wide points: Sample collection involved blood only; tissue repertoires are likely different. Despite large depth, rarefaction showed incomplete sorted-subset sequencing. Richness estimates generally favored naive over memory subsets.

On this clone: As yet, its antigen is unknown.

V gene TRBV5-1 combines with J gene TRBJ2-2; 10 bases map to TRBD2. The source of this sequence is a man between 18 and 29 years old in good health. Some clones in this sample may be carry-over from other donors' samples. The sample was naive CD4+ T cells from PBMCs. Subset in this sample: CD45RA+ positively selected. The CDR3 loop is CASSPWLAGVAGELFF. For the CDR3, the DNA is TGCGCCAGCAGCCCGTGGCTAGCGGGAGTTGCCGGGGAGCTGTTTTTT.